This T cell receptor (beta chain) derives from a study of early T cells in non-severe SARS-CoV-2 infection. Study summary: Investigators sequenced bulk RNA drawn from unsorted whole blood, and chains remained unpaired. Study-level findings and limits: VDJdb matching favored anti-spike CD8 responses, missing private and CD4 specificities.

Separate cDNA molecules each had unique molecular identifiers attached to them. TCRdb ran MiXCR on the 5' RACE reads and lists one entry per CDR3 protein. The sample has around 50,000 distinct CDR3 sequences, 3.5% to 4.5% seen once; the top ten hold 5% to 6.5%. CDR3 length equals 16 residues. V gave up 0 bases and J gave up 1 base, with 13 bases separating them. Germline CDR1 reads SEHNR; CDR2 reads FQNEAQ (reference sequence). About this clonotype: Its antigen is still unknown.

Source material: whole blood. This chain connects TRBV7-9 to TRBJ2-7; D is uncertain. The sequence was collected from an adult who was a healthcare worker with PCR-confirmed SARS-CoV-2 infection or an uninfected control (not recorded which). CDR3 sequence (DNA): TGTGCCAGCAGCTTAGCACCCCTAGACCGTTCCTACGAGCAGTACTTC. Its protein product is CASSLAPLDRSYEQYF.